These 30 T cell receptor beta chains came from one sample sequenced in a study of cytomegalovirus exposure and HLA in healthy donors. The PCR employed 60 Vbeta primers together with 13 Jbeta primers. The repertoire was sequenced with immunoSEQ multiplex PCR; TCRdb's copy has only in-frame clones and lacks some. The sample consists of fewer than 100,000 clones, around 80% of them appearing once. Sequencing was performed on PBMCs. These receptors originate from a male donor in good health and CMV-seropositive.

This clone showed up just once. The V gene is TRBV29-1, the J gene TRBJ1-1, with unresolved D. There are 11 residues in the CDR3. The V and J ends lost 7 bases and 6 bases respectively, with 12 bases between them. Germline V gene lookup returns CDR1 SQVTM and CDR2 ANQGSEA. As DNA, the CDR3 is TGCAGCGCCCCGACATCTTCTGAAGCTTTCTTT. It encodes CSAPTSSEAFF.

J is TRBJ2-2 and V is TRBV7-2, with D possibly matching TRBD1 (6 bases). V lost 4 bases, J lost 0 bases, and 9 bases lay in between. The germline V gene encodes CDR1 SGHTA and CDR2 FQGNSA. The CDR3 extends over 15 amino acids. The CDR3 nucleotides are TGTGCCAGCAGCTCGGACAGCGCGAACACCGGGGAGCTGTTTTTT. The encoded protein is CASSSDSANTGELFF. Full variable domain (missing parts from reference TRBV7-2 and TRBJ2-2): GAGVSQSPSNKVTEKGKDVELRCDPISGHTALYWYRQSLGQGLEFLIYFQGNSAPDKSGLPSDRFSAERTGGSVSTLTIQRTQQEDSAVYLCASSSDSANTGELFFGEGSRLTVL.

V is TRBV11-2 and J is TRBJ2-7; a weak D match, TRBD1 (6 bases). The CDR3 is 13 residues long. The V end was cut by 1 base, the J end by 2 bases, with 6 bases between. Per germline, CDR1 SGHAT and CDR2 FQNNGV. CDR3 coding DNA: TGTGCCAGCAGCTTAGCAGGGGCCTACGAGCAGTACTTC. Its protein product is CASSLAGAYEQYF.

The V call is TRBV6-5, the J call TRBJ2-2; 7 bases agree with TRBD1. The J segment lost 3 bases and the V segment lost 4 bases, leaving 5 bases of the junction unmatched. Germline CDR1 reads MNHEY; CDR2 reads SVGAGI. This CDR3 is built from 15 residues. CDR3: CASSFRTGYTGELFF. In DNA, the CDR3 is TGTGCCAGCAGTTTCCGGACAGGCTACACCGGGGAGCTGTTTTTT.

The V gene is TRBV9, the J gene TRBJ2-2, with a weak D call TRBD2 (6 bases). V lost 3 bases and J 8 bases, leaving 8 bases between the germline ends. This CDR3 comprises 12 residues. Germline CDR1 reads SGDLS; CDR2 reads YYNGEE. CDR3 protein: CASSAGGGELFF. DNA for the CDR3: TGTGCCAGCAGCGCCGGGGGAGGGGAGCTGTTTTTT.

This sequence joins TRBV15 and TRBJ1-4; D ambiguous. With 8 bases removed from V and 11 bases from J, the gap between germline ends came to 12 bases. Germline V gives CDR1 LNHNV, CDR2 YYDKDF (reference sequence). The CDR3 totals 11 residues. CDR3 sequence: CATLDYNKLFF. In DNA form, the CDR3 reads TGTGCCACCCTTGACTATAACAAACTGTTTTTT.

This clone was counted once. The DNA of the CDR3 is TGCAGTGCTAGAGGACAGGTGGAGCAGTACTTC. Protein: CSARGQVEQYF. The chain uses TRBV20-1 and TRBJ2-5; D is perhaps TRBD1 (6 bases). Germline loops: CDR1 DFQATT, CDR2 SNEGSKA (reference sequence). The CDR3 has 11 amino acids. Trimming took 1 base from V and 11 from J, leaving 11 bases between them.

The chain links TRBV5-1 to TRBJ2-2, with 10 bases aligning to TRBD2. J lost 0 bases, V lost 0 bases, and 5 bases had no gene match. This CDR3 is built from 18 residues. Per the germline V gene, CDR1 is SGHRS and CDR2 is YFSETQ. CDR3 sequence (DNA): TGCGCCAGCAGCTTGGTAGGGACTAGCGTTCCGAACACCGGGGAGCTGTTTTTT. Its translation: CASSLVGTSVPNTGELFF.

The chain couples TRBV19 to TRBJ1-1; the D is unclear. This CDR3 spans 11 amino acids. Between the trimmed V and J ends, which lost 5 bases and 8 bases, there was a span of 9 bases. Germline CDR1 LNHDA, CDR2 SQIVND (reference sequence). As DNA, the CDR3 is TGTGCCAGTAGTCTGGGCCCGGAAGCTTTCTTT. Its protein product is CASSLGPEAFF.

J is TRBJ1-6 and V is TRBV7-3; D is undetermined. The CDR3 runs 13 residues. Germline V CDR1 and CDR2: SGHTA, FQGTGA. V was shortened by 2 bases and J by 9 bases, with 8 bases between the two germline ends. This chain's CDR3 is CASSLYNGSPLHF. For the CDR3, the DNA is TGTGCCAGCAGCTTATACAATGGTTCACCCCTCCACTTT.

The CDR3 nucleotides are TGCGCCAGCAAGGGGGCAGGGGAAGAGACCCAGTACTTC. It codes for CASKGAGEETQYF. The chain carries TRBV10-1 and TRBJ2-5; 7 nucleotides match TRBD1. Losses at the gene ends were 7 bases for V and 3 bases for J; bases not matched to a gene: 5. The CDR3 spans 13 residues. The germline V gene encodes CDR1 WNHNN and CDR2 SYGVQD (reference sequence).

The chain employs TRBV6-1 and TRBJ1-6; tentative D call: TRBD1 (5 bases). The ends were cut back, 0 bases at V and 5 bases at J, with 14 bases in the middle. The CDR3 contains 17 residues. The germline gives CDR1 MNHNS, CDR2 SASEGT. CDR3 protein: CASSEATGLRNNSPLHF. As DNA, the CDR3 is TGTGCCAGCAGTGAAGCGACGGGACTGAGAAATAATTCACCCCTCCACTTT.

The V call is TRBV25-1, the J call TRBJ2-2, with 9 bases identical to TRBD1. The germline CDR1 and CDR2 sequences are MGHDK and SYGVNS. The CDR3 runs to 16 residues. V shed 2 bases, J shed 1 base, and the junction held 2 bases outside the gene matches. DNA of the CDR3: TGTGCCAGCAGTGAAAGACAGGGGGTGAACACCGGGGAGCTGTTTTTT. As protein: CASSERQGVNTGELFF. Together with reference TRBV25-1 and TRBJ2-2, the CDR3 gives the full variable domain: EADIYQTPRYLVIGTGKKITLECSQTMGHDKMYWYQQDPGMELHLIHYSYGVNSTEKGDLSSESTVSRIRTEHFPLTLESARPSHTSQYLCASSERQGVNTGELFFGEGSRLTVL.

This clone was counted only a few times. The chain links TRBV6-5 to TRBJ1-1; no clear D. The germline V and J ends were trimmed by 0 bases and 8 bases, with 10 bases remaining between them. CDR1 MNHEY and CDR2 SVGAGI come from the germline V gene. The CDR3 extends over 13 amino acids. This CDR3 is CASSYSDNLEAFF. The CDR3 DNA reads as TGTGCCAGCAGTTACTCTGACAATCTGGAAGCTTTCTTT.

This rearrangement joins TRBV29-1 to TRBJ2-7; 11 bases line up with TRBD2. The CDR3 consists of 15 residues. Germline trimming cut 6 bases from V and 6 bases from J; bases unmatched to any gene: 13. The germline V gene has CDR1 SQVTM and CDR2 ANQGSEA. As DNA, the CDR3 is TGCAGCGTACCGGAGACTAGCGGGAAAGGGGTCGAGCAGTACTTC. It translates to CSVPETSGKGVEQYF.

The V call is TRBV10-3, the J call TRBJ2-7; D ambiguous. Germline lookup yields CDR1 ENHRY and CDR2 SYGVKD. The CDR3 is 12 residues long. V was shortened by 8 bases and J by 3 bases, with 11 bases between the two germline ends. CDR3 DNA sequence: TGTGCCATCGGTCGAGGAAACTACGAGCAGTACTTC. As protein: CAIGRGNYEQYF.

This CDR3 reads CASTNGDRETQYF. The CDR3 coding sequence is TGTGCCAGCACCAACGGTGATCGCGAGACCCAGTACTTC. The chain links TRBV6-5 to TRBJ2-5; D is unresolved. Between the trimmed V and J ends, which lost 7 bases and 5 bases, there was a span of 14 bases. This CDR3 is built from 13 residues. CDR1 and CDR2 from the germline V gene are MNHEY and SVGAGI.

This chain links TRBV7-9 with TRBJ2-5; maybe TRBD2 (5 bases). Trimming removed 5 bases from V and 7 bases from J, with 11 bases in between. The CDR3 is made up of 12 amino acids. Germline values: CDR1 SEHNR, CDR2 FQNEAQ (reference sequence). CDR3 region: CASSIDYGTQYF. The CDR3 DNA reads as TGTGCCAGCAGCATCGACTACGGGACCCAGTACTTC.

CDR3 DNA sequence: TGTGCCAGCAGCTCATCTCGACTAGCGGGGGCCTACAATGAGCAGTTCTTC. Residues: CASSSSRLAGAYNEQFF. This chain uses TRBV7-2 with TRBJ2-1, with 12 bases aligning to TRBD2. The germline gives CDR1 SGHTA, CDR2 FQGNSA. Trimming cost V 4 bases and J 2 bases; bases outside gene matches: 6. CDR3 length: 17 amino acids.

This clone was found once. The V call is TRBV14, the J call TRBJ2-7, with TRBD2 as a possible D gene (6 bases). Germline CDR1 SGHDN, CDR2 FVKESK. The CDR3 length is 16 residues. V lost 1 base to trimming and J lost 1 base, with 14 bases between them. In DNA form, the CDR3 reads TGTGCCAGCAGCCAAGTCGGAGGGTGGGGATCCTACGAGCAGTACTTC. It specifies CASSQVGGWGSYEQYF.

CDR3 coding DNA: TGTGCCAGCTCACGGGCCCAAGGACGGGGTGGGGAAAAACTGTTTTTT. This sequence encodes CASSRAQGRGGEKLFF. The chain couples TRBV6-6 to TRBJ1-4; D remains ambiguous. The CDR3 covers 16 residues. Germline V lookup: CDR1 MNHNY, CDR2 SVGAGI (reference sequence). V was cut by 8 bases and J by 8 bases, with 24 bases left in between.

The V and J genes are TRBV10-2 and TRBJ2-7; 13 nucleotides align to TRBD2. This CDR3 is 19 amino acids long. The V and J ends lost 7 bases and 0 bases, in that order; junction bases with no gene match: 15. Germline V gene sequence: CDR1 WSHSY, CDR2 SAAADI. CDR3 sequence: CASIGSGTSGAHHSYEQYF. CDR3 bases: TGCGCCAGCATTGGGTCCGGGACTAGCGGGGCCCACCACTCCTACGAGCAGTACTTC.

CDR3 in DNA: TGTGCCAGCAGCGAGAGGGCCGGGACAGGGCTCCACTACACCTTC. Amino acids: CASSERAGTGLHYTF. V gene TRBV9 combines with J gene TRBJ1-2, with 9 bases matching TRBD1. Trimming at V came to 3 bases and at J to 10 bases, leaving 13 bases not matched to a gene. The CDR3 sequence is 15 residues long. The V gene's germline CDR1 is SGDLS and CDR2 YYNGEE.

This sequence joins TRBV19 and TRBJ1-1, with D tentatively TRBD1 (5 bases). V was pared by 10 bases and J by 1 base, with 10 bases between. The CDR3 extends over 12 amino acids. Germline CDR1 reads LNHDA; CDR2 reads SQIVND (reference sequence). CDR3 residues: CATSTGNTEAFF. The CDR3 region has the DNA TGTGCCACGTCAACAGGGAACACTGAAGCTTTCTTT.

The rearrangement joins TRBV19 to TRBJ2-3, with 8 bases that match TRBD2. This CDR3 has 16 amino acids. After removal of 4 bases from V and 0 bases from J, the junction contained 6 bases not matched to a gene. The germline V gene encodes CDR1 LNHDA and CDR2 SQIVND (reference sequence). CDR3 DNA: TGTGCCAGTAGTAGGATAGCGGGGACTAGCACAGATACGCAGTATTTT. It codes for CASSRIAGTSTDTQYF.

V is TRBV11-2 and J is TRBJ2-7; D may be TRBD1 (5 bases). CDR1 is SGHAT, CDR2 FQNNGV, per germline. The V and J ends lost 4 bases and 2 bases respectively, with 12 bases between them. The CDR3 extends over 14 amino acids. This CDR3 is CASSYSPTAYEQYF. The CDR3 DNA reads TGTGCCAGCAGCTACTCCCCGACAGCCTACGAGCAGTACTTC. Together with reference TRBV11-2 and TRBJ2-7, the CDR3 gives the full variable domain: EAGVAQSPRYKIIEKRQSVAFWCNPISGHATLYWYQQILGQGPKLLIQFQNNGVVDDSQLPKDRFSAERLKGVDSTLKIQPAKLEDSAVYLCASSYSPTAYEQYFGPGTRLTVT.

The CDR3 DNA is TGCGCCAGCAGCGACGGGACTAGCGGGGGTAATGAGCAGTTCTTC. Its protein is CASSDGTSGGNEQFF. The chain joins TRBV5-1 to TRBJ2-1; 14 nucleotides match TRBD2. The CDR3 covers 15 residues. V shed 4 bases and J 7 bases; nucleotides not matched to a gene: 4. CDR1 SGHRS and CDR2 YFSETQ come from the germline V gene.

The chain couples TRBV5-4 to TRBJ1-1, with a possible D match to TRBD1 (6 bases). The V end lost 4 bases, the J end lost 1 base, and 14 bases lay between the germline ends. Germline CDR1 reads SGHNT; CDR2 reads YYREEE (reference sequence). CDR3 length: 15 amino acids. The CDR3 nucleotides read TGTGCCAGCAGCCCGGCCCGGGGGGCGAACACTGAAGCTTTCTTT. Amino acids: CASSPARGANTEAFF. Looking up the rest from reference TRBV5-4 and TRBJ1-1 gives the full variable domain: ETGVTQSPTHLIKTRGQQVTLRCSSQSGHNTVSWYQQALGQGPQFIFQYYREEENGRGNFPPRFSGLQFPNYSSELNVNALELDDSALYLCASSPARGANTEAFFGQGTRLTVV.

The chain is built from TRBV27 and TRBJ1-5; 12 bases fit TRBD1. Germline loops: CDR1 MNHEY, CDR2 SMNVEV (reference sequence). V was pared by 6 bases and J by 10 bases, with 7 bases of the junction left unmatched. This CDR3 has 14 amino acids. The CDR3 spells CASSRGQGASPQHF. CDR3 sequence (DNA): TGTGCCAGCAGCAGGGGACAGGGGGCTTCTCCCCAGCATTTT.

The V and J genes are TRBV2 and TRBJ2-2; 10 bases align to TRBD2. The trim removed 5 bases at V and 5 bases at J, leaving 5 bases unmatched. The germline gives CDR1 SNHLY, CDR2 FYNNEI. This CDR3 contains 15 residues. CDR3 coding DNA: TGTGCCAGCAGTCCCCCGGGACTAGCGACCGGGGAGCTGTTTTTT. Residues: CASSPPGLATGELFF.